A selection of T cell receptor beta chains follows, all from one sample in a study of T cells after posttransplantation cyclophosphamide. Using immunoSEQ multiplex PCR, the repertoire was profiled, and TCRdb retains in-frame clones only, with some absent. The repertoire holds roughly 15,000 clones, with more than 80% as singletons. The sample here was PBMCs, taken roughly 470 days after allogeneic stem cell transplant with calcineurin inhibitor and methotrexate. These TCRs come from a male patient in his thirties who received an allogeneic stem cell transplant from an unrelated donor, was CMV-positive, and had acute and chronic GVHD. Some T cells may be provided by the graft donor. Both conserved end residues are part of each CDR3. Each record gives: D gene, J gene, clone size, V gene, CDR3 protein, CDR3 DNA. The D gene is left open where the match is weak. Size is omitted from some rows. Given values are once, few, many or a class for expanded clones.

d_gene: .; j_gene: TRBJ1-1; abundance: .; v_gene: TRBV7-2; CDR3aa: CASSWDIMNTEAFF; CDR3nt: TGTGCCAGCAGCTGGGACATTATGAACACTGAAGCTTTCTTT
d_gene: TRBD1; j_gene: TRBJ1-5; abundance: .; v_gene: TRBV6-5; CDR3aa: CASSSDRNLNQPQHF; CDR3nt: TGTGCCAGCAGTTCGGACAGGAACCTTAATCAGCCCCAGCATTTT
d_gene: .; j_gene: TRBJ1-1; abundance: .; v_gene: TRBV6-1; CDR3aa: CASSRNTEAFF; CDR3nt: TGTGCCAGCTCGAGGAACACTGAAGCTTTCTTT
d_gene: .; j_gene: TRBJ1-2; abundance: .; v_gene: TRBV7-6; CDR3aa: CASSLEPGDGYTF; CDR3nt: TGTGCCAGCAGCTTAGAACCAGGGGATGGCTACACCTTC
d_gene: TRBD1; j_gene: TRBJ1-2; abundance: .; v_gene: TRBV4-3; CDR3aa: CASSQITWDRGNNYGYTF; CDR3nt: TGCGCCAGCAGCCAAATAACCTGGGACAGGGGTAATAACTATGGCTACACCTTC
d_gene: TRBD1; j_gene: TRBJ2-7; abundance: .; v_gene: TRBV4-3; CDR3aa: CASSVDRGYEQYF; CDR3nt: TGCGCCAGCAGCGTCGACAGGGGCTACGAGCAGTACTTC
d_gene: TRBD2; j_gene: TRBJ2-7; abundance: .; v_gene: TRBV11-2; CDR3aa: CASSFLPGTSLSGEQYF; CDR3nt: TGTGCCAGCAGCTTCTTGCCCGGGACTAGCCTCTCGGGCGAGCAGTACTTC
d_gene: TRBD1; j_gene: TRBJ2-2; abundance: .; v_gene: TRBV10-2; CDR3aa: CASISGTGIGRELFF; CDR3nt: TGCGCCAGCATATCCGGGACAGGGATCGGAAGGGAGCTGTTTTTT
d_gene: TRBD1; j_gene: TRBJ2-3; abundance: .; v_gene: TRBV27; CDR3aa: CASGRGPSTDTQYF; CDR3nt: TGTGCCAGCGGTAGGGGGCCGAGCACAGATACGCAGTATTTT
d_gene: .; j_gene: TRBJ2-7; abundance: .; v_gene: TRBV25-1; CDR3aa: CASSELADEQYF; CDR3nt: TGTGCCAGCAGTGAATTAGCGGACGAGCAGTACTTC
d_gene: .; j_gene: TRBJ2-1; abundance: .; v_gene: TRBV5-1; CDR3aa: CASSSEGQNYNEQFF; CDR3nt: TGCGCCAGCAGCTCGGAGGGACAGAACTACAATGAGCAGTTCTTC
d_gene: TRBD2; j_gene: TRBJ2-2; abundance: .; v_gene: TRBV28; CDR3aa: CASSLWGLAGGPGELFF; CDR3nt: TGTGCCAGCAGTTTATGGGGACTAGCGGGAGGCCCCGGGGAGCTGTTTTTT
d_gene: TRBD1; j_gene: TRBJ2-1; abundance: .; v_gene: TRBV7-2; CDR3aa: CASSRRGTGGFNEQFF; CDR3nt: TGTGCCAGCAGCCGCCGGGGGACAGGGGGCTTCAATGAGCAGTTCTTC
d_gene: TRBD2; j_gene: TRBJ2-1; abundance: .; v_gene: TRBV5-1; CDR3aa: CASSLVSSGGNNEQFF; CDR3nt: TGCGCCAGCAGCTTGGTGTCTAGCGGGGGAAACAATGAGCAGTTCTTC
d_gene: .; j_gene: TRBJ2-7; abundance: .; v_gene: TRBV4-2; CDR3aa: CASSQDFQGGYGQYF; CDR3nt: TGTGCCAGCAGCCAAGATTTTCAGGGAGGCTACGGGCAGTACTTC
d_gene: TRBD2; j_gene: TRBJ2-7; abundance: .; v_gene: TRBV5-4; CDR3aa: CTSSLAPGLAYEQYF; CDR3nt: TGTACCAGCAGCTTGGCCCCGGGACTAGCCTACGAGCAGTACTTC
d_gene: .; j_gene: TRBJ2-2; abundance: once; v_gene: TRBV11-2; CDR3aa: CASSLSLTQNTGELFF; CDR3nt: TGTGCCAGCAGCTTATCCCTAACCCAGAACACCGGGGAGCTGTTTTTT
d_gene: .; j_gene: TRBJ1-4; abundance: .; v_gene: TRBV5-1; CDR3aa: CASSLDRSEKLFF; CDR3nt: TGCGCCAGCAGCTTGGATCGGAGTGAAAAACTGTTTTTT
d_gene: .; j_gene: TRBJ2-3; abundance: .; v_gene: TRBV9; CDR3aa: CASSVPRDGPDTQYF; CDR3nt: TGTGCCAGCAGCGTGCCTAGAGACGGCCCCGATACGCAGTATTTT
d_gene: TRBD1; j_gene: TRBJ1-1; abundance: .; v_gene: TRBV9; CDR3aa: CASSVVDRGNTEAFF; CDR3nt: TGTGCCAGCAGCGTCGTAGACAGGGGGAACACTGAAGCTTTCTTT
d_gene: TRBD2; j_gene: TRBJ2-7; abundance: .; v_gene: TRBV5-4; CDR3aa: CASSQERGVLYEQYF; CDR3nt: TGTGCCAGCAGCCAAGAGCGGGGGGTTTTGTACGAGCAGTACTTC
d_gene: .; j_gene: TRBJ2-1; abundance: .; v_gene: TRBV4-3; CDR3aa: CASSQQVNEQFF; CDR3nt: TGCGCCAGCAGCCAACAGGTCAATGAGCAGTTCTTC
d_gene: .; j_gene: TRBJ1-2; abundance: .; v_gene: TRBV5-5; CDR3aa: CASSLTGTGYGYTF; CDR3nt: TGTGCCAGCAGCTTGACAGGGACCGGCTATGGCTACACCTTC
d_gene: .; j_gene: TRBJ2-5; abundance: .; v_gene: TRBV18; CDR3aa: CASSPSTGETQYF; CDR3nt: TGTGCCAGCTCACCCAGTACAGGGGAGACCCAGTACTTC
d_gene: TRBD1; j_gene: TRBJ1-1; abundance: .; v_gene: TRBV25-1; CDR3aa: CASRGTGRDTEAFF; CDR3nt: TGTGCCAGCAGGGGGACAGGGAGGGACACTGAAGCTTTCTTT
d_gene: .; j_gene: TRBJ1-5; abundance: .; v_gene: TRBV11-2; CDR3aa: CASSLGLNQPQHF; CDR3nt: TGTGCCAGCAGTCTGGGCCTCAATCAGCCCCAGCATTTT
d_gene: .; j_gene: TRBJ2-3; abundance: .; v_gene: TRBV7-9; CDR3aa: CASSLETPSTDTQYF; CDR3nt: TGTGCCAGCAGCTTAGAGACTCCAAGCACAGATACGCAGTATTTT
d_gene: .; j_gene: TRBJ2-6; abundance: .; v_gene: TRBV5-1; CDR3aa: CASSRGATGANVLTF; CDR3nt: TGCGCCAGCAGCCGAGGAGCAACTGGGGCCAACGTCCTGACTTTC
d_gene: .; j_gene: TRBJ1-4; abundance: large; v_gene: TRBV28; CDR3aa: CASSLQATNEKLFF; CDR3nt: TGTGCCAGCAGCTTACAGGCAACTAATGAAAAACTGTTTTTT
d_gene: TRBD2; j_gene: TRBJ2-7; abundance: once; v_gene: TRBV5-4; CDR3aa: CASSFTGRGSGDEQYF; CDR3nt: TGTGCCAGCAGCTTTACGGGGCGGGGTAGCGGGGACGAGCAGTACTTC
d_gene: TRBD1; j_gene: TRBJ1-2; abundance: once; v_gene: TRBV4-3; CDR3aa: CASSQDWGTGGNYDYTF; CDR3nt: TGCGCCAGCAGCCAAGATTGGGGGACAGGGGGAAACTATGACTACACCTTC
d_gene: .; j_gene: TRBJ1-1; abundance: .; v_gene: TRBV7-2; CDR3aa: CASSWGWNTEAFF; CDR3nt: TGTGCCAGCAGCTGGGGCTGGAACACTGAAGCTTTCTTT
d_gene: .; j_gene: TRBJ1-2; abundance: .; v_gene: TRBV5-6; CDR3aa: CASSLTVYGYTF; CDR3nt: TGTGCCAGCAGCTTGACAGTCTATGGCTACACCTTC
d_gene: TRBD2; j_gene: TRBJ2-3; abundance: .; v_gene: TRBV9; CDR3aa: CASGSPRGLAGGHGTDTQYF; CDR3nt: TGTGCCAGCGGCTCCCCCCGGGGTCTAGCGGGGGGGCACGGCACAGATACGCAGTATTTT
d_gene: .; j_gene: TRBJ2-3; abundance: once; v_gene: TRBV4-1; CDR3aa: CASSIVSQGSADTQYF; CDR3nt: TGCGCCAGCAGCATCGTGTCACAGGGTAGCGCAGATACGCAGTATTTT
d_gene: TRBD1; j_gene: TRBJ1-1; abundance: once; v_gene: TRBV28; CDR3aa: CASNEDRGRDTEAFF; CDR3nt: TGTGCCAGCAACGAGGACAGGGGGAGGGACACTGAAGCTTTCTTT
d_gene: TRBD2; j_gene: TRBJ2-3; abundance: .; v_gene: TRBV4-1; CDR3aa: CASSLYRAGGSTDTQYF; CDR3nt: TGCGCCAGCAGCCTCTACAGGGCGGGGGGGAGCACAGATACGCAGTATTTT
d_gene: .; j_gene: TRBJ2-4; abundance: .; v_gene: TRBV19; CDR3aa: CASSWRGSAKNIQYF; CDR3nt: TGTGCCAGTAGTTGGCGGGGTAGTGCCAAAAACATTCAGTACTTC
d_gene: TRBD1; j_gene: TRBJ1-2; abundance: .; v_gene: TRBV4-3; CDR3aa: CASSPVTQGAEGYTF; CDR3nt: TGCGCCAGCAGCCCCGTAACACAGGGGGCGGAGGGCTACACCTTC
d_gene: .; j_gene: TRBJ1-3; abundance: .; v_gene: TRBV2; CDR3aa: CASSPTVSGNTIYF; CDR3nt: TGTGCCAGCAGTCCGACAGTCTCTGGAAACACCATATATTTT
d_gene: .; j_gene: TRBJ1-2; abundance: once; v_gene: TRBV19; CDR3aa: CASSTVTGRYGYTF; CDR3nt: TGTGCCAGTAGTACCGTCACAGGGCGTTATGGCTACACCTTC
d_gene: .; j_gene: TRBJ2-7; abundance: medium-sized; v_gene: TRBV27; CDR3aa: CASSLRTGVGVYEQYF; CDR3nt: TGTGCCAGCAGCCTTAGGACGGGGGTGGGGGTCTACGAGCAGTACTTC
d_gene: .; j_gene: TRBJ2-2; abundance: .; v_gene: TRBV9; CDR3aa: CASSVRAGHTGELFF; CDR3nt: TGTGCCAGCAGCGTGCGAGCGGGTCACACCGGGGAGCTGTTTTTT
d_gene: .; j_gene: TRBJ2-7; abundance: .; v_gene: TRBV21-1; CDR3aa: CASSKKSPGTSDEQYF; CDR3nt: TGTGCCAGCAGCAAAAAGTCCCCCGGGACTAGCGACGAGCAGTACTTC
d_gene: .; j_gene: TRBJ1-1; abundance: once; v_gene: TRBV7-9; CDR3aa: CASSFNKNTEAFF; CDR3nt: TGTGCCAGCAGCTTTAATAAGAACACTGAAGCTTTCTTT
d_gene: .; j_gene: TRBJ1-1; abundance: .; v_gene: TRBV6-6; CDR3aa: CASSWTWGENTEAFF; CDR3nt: TGTGCCAGCAGTTGGACCTGGGGGGAGAACACTGAAGCTTTCTTT
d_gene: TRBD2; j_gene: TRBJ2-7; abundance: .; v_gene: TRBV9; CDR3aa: CASSAGGTSIYEQYF; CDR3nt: TGTGCCAGCAGCGCCGGAGGGACTAGCATCTACGAGCAGTACTTC
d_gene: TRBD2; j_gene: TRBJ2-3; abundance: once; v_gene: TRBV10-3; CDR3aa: CAIRGGISTDTQYF; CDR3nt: TGTGCCATCAGGGGGGGGATTAGCACAGATACGCAGTATTTT
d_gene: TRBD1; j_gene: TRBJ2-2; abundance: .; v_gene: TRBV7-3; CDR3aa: CASSPVRTGGVGGELFF; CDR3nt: TGTGCCAGCAGCCCCGTACGGACAGGGGGAGTAGGCGGGGAGCTGTTTTTT
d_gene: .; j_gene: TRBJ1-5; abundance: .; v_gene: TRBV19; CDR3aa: CASSIGVSRVSNQPQHF; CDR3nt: TGTGCCAGTAGTATCGGAGTCTCGCGGGTTAGCAATCAGCCCCAGCATTTT
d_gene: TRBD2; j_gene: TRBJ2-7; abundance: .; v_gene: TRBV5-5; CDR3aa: CASSWDYSVYEQYF; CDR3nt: TGTGCCAGCAGCTGGGACTACTCGGTCTACGAGCAGTACTTC
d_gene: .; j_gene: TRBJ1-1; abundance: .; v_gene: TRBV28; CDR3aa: CASIQTGGAFTEAFF; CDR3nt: TGTGCCAGCATTCAAACGGGGGGGGCGTTTACTGAAGCTTTCTTT